The present entry profiles one T cell receptor beta chain with its context. The data were taken from a study of control samples from healthy donors and cancer patients. J was trimmed by 5 bases and V by 5 bases; bases with no gene match: 3. CDR1 SGHAT and CDR2 FQNNGV come from the germline V gene. The CDR3 contains 13 residues. Here immunoSEQ multiplex PCR was the method, and the copy in TCRdb shows in-frame clones only, minus some. This sample has 120,000 or so clones; 91% occur once, and the top ten carry 7.8%. The sample was blood. The genes are TRBV11-2 and TRBJ1-2; 9 bases are shared with TRBD1. The source of this sequence is a woman aged 18 to 35 in good health. The DNA of the CDR3 is TGTGCCAGCAGCCCGGACAGGGGTTATGGCTACACCTTC. Translation gives CASSPDRGYGYTF.